A selection of T cell receptor beta chains follows, all from one sample in a study of cytomegalovirus exposure and HLA in healthy donors. Profiled with immunoSEQ multiplex PCR; TCRdb holds only in-frame clones, not every one. The profile covers 180,000 or so clones, with around nine tenths appearing a single time and less than 9.5% taken by the ten largest. The sample was PBMCs. The receptors originated from a man under 40 in good health and CMV-seropositive. CDR3s include the opening cysteine and the closing phenylalanine or tryptophan. Fields, in order: V gene, J gene, D gene, clone size, CDR3 protein, CDR3 DNA. A D gene is named only where the DNA matches it firmly. Clone size is not always given. Where it is, it says once, few, many or a class for expanded clones.

>TRBV5-8|TRBJ2-7|TRBD1|-
CASRPGTGRGYEQYF
TGTGCCAGCAGGCCCGGGACAGGGAGAGGATACGAGCAGTACTTC
>TRBV4-1|TRBJ1-2|-|-
CASSRAGDFNYGYTF
TGCGCCAGCAGCCGGGCAGGGGACTTTAACTATGGCTACACCTTC
>TRBV4-3|TRBJ2-7|TRBD1|-
CASSQGVGARGRYEQYF
TGCGCCAGCAGCCAAGGGGTGGGGGCCAGGGGGCGCTACGAGCAGTACTTC
>TRBV5-6|TRBJ2-1|TRBD2|once
CASSLKTLARYEQFF
TGTGCCAGCAGCTTGAAGACACTAGCGCGCTATGAGCAGTTCTTC
>TRBV28|TRBJ2-6|-|-
CASFSGQISGANVLTF
TGTGCCAGCTTTTCGGGACAAATCTCTGGGGCCAACGTCCTGACTTTC
>TRBV6-6|TRBJ1-2|-|-
CASTQNRQSYGYTF
TGTGCCAGCACCCAAAACAGGCAATCCTATGGCTACACCTTC
>TRBV6-5|TRBJ1-2|-|-
CASSSGRVYGYTF
TGTGCCAGCAGCAGCGGACGGGTCTATGGCTACACCTTC
>TRBV6-5|TRBJ1-2|-|-
CASSPTGRRYTF
TGTGCCAGCAGTCCCACGGGACGCCGTTACACCTTC
>TRBV5-8|TRBJ2-3|TRBD1|-
CASSPWDRIRTDTQYF
TGTGCCAGCAGCCCCTGGGACAGAATACGCACAGATACGCAGTATTTT
>TRBV6-5|TRBJ1-2|-|-
CASSFLPPLVDYGYTF
TGTGCCAGCAGTTTCCTCCCGCCGTTAGTGGACTATGGCTACACCTTC
>TRBV25-1|TRBJ1-1|-|-
CASSEFGENTEAFF
TGTGCCAGCAGTGAATTCGGAGAGAACACTGAAGCTTTCTTT
>TRBV6-6|TRBJ2-7|-|-
CASSLGQDYEQYF
TGTGCCAGCAGCCTGGGACAAGACTACGAGCAGTACTTC
>TRBV6-5|TRBJ1-1|-|-
CASSYDVGRLSTEAFF
TGTGCCAGCAGTTACGACGTGGGACGGCTTTCCACTGAAGCTTTCTTT
>TRBV6-1|TRBJ1-1|TRBD1|-
CASGQGGGGTEAFF
TGTGCCAGTGGACAGGGGGGAGGTGGCACTGAAGCTTTCTTT
>TRBV27|TRBJ1-3|TRBD1|once
CASSRTGYGNTIYF
TGTGCCAGCAGTCGGACAGGGTATGGAAACACCATATATTTT
>TRBV25-1|TRBJ1-2|TRBD1|-
CASRGTGQGYTF
TGTGCCAGCAGGGGGACAGGGCAGGGCTACACCTTC
>TRBV5-6|TRBJ1-1|-|few
CASHITMNTEAFF
TGTGCCAGCCACATTACCATGAACACTGAAGCTTTCTTT
>TRBV5-8|TRBJ1-2|-|-
CASSFDSQIDYGYTF
TGTGCCAGCAGCTTCGACAGTCAAATAGACTATGGCTACACCTTC
>TRBV7-8|TRBJ1-4|-|-
CASSLRPPEWGEKLFF
TGTGCCAGCAGCTTACGCCCGCCCGAGTGGGGTGAAAAACTGTTTTTT
>TRBV29-1|TRBJ2-3|-|-
CSVGRIPGTDTQYF
TGCAGCGTTGGGCGCATTCCCGGCACAGATACGCAGTATTTT
>TRBV25-1|TRBJ2-7|TRBD2|-
CASSSGTSVEQYF
TGTGCCAGCAGTTCCGGGACTAGCGTCGAGCAGTACTTC
>TRBV11-3|TRBJ2-5|-|-
CASSLMVSTLETQYF
TGTGCCAGCAGCTTGATGGTTAGCACACTAGAGACCCAGTACTTC
>TRBV14|TRBJ1-1|-|-
CASSRRGGVGEAFF
TGTGCCAGCAGCCGCCGTGGGGGCGTCGGTGAAGCTTTCTTT
>TRBV11-2|TRBJ1-2|-|-
CASTLTGSLNYGYTF
TGTGCCAGCACCCTCACAGGGAGCCTTAACTATGGCTACACCTTC
>TRBV9|TRBJ1-2|TRBD1|once
CASSASGGVDYGYTF
TGTGCCAGCAGCGCGTCAGGGGGCGTAGACTATGGCTACACCTTC
>TRBV7-7|TRBJ2-5|-|-
CASSANDMRAGETQYF
TGTGCTAGCAGCGCCAACGACATGCGGGCAGGAGAGACCCAGTACTTC
>TRBV11-3|TRBJ2-1|-|-
CASSLVGPNNEQFF
TGTGCCAGCAGCTTAGTTGGGCCCAACAATGAGCAGTTCTTC
>TRBV5-6|TRBJ1-2|TRBD1|-
CASSPDRGVDYGYTF
TGTGCCAGCAGCCCAGACAGGGGAGTCGACTATGGCTACACCTTC
>TRBV5-6|TRBJ1-1|-|-
CASSLRGGTEAFF
TGTGCCAGCAGCTTGAGGGGAGGAACTGAAGCTTTCTTT
>TRBV28|TRBJ2-2|-|once
CASQAPNTGELFF
TGTGCCAGCCAGGCCCCGAACACCGGGGAGCTGTTTTTT
>TRBV9|TRBJ2-7|-|-
CASSPGGAYEQYF
TGTGCCAGCAGCCCGGGTGGGGCCTACGAGCAGTACTTC
>TRBV7-2|TRBJ2-1|-|-
CASSPYTGTPTEQFF
TGTGCCAGCAGCCCCTACACCGGGACTCCAACTGAGCAGTTCTTC
>TRBV19|TRBJ2-7|TRBD1|-
CASSLLPGQGPYEQYF
TGTGCCAGTAGTTTACTGCCGGGACAGGGCCCGTACGAGCAGTACTTC
>TRBV7-2|TRBJ2-5|TRBD2|once
CASSLGGLAGRETQYF
TGTGCCAGCAGCTTAGGGGGACTAGCGGGGAGAGAGACCCAGTACTTC
>TRBV6-7|TRBJ2-7|-|-
CASSPHGDSYEQYF
TGTGCCAGCAGCCCCCACGGGGACTCCTACGAGCAGTACTTC
>TRBV11-2|TRBJ1-6|-|-
CASSLAGIGSSYNSPLHF
TGTGCCAGCAGCTTAGCGGGGATAGGGAGCTCCTATAATTCACCCCTCCACTTT
>TRBV27|TRBJ2-7|TRBD1|-
CASSKGTGTGGFEQYF
TGTGCCAGCAGCAAAGGTACCGGGACAGGGGGCTTCGAGCAGTACTTC
>TRBV7-6|TRBJ2-1|-|-
CASSTLSSYNEQFF
TGTGCCAGCAGCACTCTGAGCTCCTACAATGAGCAGTTCTTC
>TRBV9|TRBJ2-3|TRBD2|-
CASSFGLAGPSTDTQYF
TGTGCCAGCAGCTTCGGACTAGCGGGACCTAGCACAGATACGCAGTATTTT
>TRBV19|TRBJ2-3|-|-
CASSIAPGTPLQYF
TGTGCCAGTAGTATAGCCCCGGGGACTCCGCTCCAGTATTTT
>TRBV14|TRBJ1-5|TRBD1|-
CASSQGTGFQHF
TGTGCCAGCAGCCAGGGGACAGGGTTCCAGCATTTT
>TRBV6-1|TRBJ1-5|TRBD1|-
CASRTGFDQPQHF
TGTGCCAGTAGGACAGGGTTTGATCAGCCCCAGCATTTT
>TRBV5-1|TRBJ1-1|-|-
CASSLGAEAFF
TGCGCCAGCAGCTTGGGGGCTGAAGCTTTCTTT
>TRBV7-6|TRBJ2-2|TRBD2|-
CASSTTRTVPGLAGGELFF
TGTGCCAGCAGCACCACAAGGACAGTTCCGGGACTAGCGGGGGGGGAGCTGTTTTTT
>TRBV28|TRBJ2-7|TRBD2|-
CASTPSLAGGTYEQYF
TGTGCCAGCACCCCCTCCCTAGCGGGAGGCACCTACGAGCAGTACTTC
>TRBV2|TRBJ1-2|TRBD1|-
CASVGTDLRGVGYTF
TGTGCCAGCGTTGGGACAGATTTGCGGGGGGTAGGCTACACCTTC
>TRBV5-1|TRBJ2-2|-|-
CASSSGADTGELFF
TGCGCCAGCAGCTCGGGGGCGGACACCGGGGAGCTGTTTTTT